These T cell receptor beta chains were read from a single sample in a study of CD8+ T cells in alopecia areata. Only in-frame clones appear in the TCRdb table, and some are missing; sequencing was by immunoSEQ multiplex PCR. The table includes more than 95,000 clones, under 40% detected once. Sequenced material: CD4+ T cells sorted from blood. Receptors originate from a human donor with alopecia areata. The CDR3 runs from the conserved cysteine through the conserved F or W. The D gene is left open where the match is weak. Some rows have no size entry. The others give once, few or many, or a class for an expanded clone.

V gene	J gene	CDR3 length	clone size	D gene	CDR3 DNA	CDR3 protein
TRBV14	TRBJ2-1	12	.	.	TGTGCCAGCAGGGGCCTCGTCAATGAGCAGTTCTTC	CASRGLVNEQFF
TRBV30	TRBJ2-5	13	.	.	TGTGCCTGGGATCGTTACAGTCAAGAGACCCAGTACTTC	CAWDRYSQETQYF
TRBV5-1	TRBJ1-4	12	few	.	TGCGCCAGCCGCAGGGAGAACGAAAAACTGTTTTTT	CASRRENEKLFF
TRBV7-9	TRBJ2-7	11	.	.	TGTGCCAGCAGCCCCCCGACTGAGCAGTACTTC	CASSPPTEQYF
TRBV29-1	TRBJ2-1	17	few	TRBD2	TGCAGCTTACGAGGGACTAGCGGGGGACCAACCTACAATGAGCAGTTCTTC	CSLRGTSGGPTYNEQFF
TRBV5-1	TRBJ2-7	14	few	TRBD1	TGCGCCAGCAGCTCCCGGGACAGGGGCTACGAGCAGTACTTC	CASSSRDRGYEQYF
TRBV29-1	TRBJ2-2	13	.	TRBD2	TGCAGCGCCGGGGGACTAAACACCGGGGAGCTGTTTTTT	CSAGGLNTGELFF
TRBV29-1	TRBJ1-1	12	few	.	TGCAGCGTTGAAGGGATAAACACTGAAGCTTTCTTT	CSVEGINTEAFF
TRBV29-1	TRBJ1-2	12	few	.	TGCAGCGCTAACAGGGAGGCCTATGGCTACACCTTC	CSANREAYGYTF
TRBV29-1	TRBJ1-1	15	.	TRBD1	TGCAGCGTGACGCCGGCGCAGGGGGTAGGAACTGAAGCTTTCTTT	CSVTPAQGVGTEAFF
TRBV7-9	TRBJ1-1	13	few	TRBD1	TGTGCCAGCAGCTGGACAGGGGACACTGAAGCTTTCTTT	CASSWTGDTEAFF
TRBV29-1	TRBJ2-7	15	.	.	TGCAGCGTTGAAAGAGGCGGGGGCCTATCCTACGAGCAGTACTTC	CSVERGGGLSYEQYF
TRBV14	TRBJ1-1	13	few	.	TGTGCCAGCAGCATACACACGAACACTGAAGCTTTCTTT	CASSIHTNTEAFF
TRBV29-1	TRBJ2-1	13	.	TRBD2	TGCAGCGGTGCTAGCGGGTCCTACAATGAGCAGTTCTTC	CSGASGSYNEQFF
TRBV2	TRBJ1-2	14	.	TRBD1	TGTGCCAGCAGTGAATCCACAGGGGTACATGGCTACACCTTC	CASSESTGVHGYTF
TRBV2	TRBJ2-7	14	few	.	TGTGCCAGCAGCCTAACAGGGCCGCCCTACGAGCAGTACTTC	CASSLTGPPYEQYF
TRBV29-1	TRBJ1-1	10	.	.	TGCAGCGCTCAGAACACTGAAGCTTTCTTT	CSAQNTEAFF
TRBV7-2	TRBJ2-3	13	.	.	TGTGCCAGCGCGGGGAGGAACACAGATACGCAGTATTTT	CASAGRNTDTQYF
TRBV5-1	TRBJ2-7	13	.	.	TGCGCCAGCACCGCCCGGGGGTACGACGAGCAGTACTTC	CASTARGYDEQYF
TRBV7-3	TRBJ2-3	13	many	.	TGTGCCAGCAGTAATCGTATGGAAGATACGCAGTATTTT	CASSNRMEDTQYF
TRBV5-1	TRBJ2-7	12	.	.	TGCGCCAGCTCGGAAACTTCCTACGAGCAGTACTTC	CASSETSYEQYF
TRBV7-6	TRBJ2-7	13	.	.	TGTGCCAGCAGCTCCCAGGACGGCTACGAGCAGTACTTC	CASSSQDGYEQYF
TRBV29-1	TRBJ1-1	14	few	TRBD1	TGCAGCGATCTACCACAGGGGGAGTACACTGAAGCTTTCTTT	CSDLPQGEYTEAFF
TRBV14	TRBJ2-3	16	.	TRBD2	TGTGCCAGCAGCCCGTTACGCGGGGGGTACACAGATACGCAGTATTTT	CASSPLRGGYTDTQYF
TRBV25-1	TRBJ2-1	13	few	.	TGTGCCAGCAGTGAATTATGGGGTTACGAGCAGTTCTTC	CASSELWGYEQFF
TRBV29-1	TRBJ1-1	13	.	TRBD1	TGCAGCGTTGAACCCTTGGACAGGGAAAGAGCTTTCTTT	CSVEPLDRERAFF
TRBV29-1	TRBJ2-7	11	.	.	TGCAGCGCAGCTGGGAGGCACGAGCAGTACTTC	CSAAGRHEQYF
TRBV29-1	TRBJ2-1	11	.	TRBD1	TGCAGCGTTGGACAGGGCAATGAGCAGTTCTTC	CSVGQGNEQFF
TRBV29-1	TRBJ1-1	13	few	.	TGCAGCGTTGAGTTTGGGGTGAACACTGAAGCTTTCTTT	CSVEFGVNTEAFF
TRBV30	TRBJ2-6	12	.	.	TGTGCCTGGCTTTTGGGGGCCAACGTCCTGACTTTC	CAWLLGANVLTF
TRBV20-1	TRBJ2-5	11	once	.	TGCAGTGCGCACAGAATAGAGACCCAGTACTTC	CSAHRIETQYF
TRBV28	TRBJ2-7	16	few	.	TGTGCCAGCAGTTTACATGAGCCGGTCCGGGGCTACGAGCAGTACTTC	CASSLHEPVRGYEQYF
TRBV4-2	TRBJ1-2	15	.	.	TGTGCCAGCAGCCAAGTCGGGGGGCGCGCCTATGGCTACACCTTC	CASSQVGGRAYGYTF
TRBV29-1	TRBJ2-2	15	.	.	TGCAGCGTTGTCGGGGGGCGGATGAACACCGGGGAGCTGTTTTTT	CSVVGGRMNTGELFF
TRBV7-8	TRBJ2-5	17	few	TRBD2	TGTGCCAGCAGCTTGCGGGGTAGCGGGGGGGCCAGTGAGACCCAGTACTTC	CASSLRGSGGASETQYF
TRBV19	TRBJ2-1	18	many	TRBD2	TGTGCCAGTAGTATAACTAGGCCTAGCGGGAGGCTCTACAATGAGCAGTTCTTC	CASSITRPSGRLYNEQFF
TRBV29-1	TRBJ1-1	12	.	.	TGCAGCGTAGGTGGGGCGAACACTGAAGCTTTCTTT	CSVGGANTEAFF